A single sample is the source of the 20 T cell receptor beta chains below, sequenced in a study of tumor-infiltrating lymphocytes in localized non-small cell lung cancer. Profiled with immunoSEQ multiplex PCR; TCRdb holds only in-frame clones, not every one. Of more than 10,000 clones in the sample, 65% to 85% were seen once. The sequencing sample was made of uninvolved lung tissue not adjacent to the tumor. These receptors came from a human donor with non-small cell lung cancer.

The rearrangement links TRBV25-1 to TRBJ2-5, with 9 nucleotides matching TRBD1. Trimming cost V 2 bases and J 5 bases; bases outside gene matches: 6. The CDR3 totals 15 residues. Germline values: CDR1 MGHDK, CDR2 SYGVNS. The CDR3 DNA reads as TGTGCCAGCAGTGAAATAACAGGGGGCTTTGAGACCCAGTACTTC. This encodes CASSEITGGFETQYF.

This chain joins TRBV14 and TRBJ2-7; 8 bases agree with TRBD1. The CDR3 is 15 residues long. The V segment lost 4 bases and the J segment 0 bases; nucleotides outside the gene matches: 5. Germline V gene lookup returns CDR1 SGHDN and CDR2 FVKESK. CDR3 in amino acids: CASSLTGDPSYEQYF. Written as DNA, the CDR3 is TGTGCCAGCAGCCTGACAGGGGACCCCTCCTACGAGCAGTACTTC.

This rearrangement joins TRBV13 to TRBJ2-2; the D is unclear. CDR1 PRHDT and CDR2 FYEKMQ come from the germline V gene (reference sequence). The CDR3 is made up of 13 amino acids. V gave up 1 base and J gave up 5 bases, with 5 bases separating them. CDR3 sequence reads: CASSLERTGELFF. Here the CDR3 DNA reads TGTGCCAGCAGCTTAGAACGTACCGGGGAGCTGTTTTTT.

This rearrangement joins TRBV5-4 to TRBJ2-7; D tentatively fits TRBD1 or TRBD2 (7 bases each). The CDR3 contains 14 residues. In germline, CDR1 is SGHNT, CDR2 YYREEE (reference sequence). The ends were cut back, 4 bases at V and 4 bases at J, with 15 bases in the middle. CDR3 in amino acids: CASSPGGAEYEQYF. DNA of the CDR3: TGTGCCAGCAGCCCAGGGGGGGCAGAATACGAGCAGTACTTC.

This chain connects TRBV6-6 to TRBJ1-1; D gene uncertain. V lost 7 bases and J 8 bases, leaving 11 bases between the germline ends. This CDR3 contains 11 residues. Germline V lookup: CDR1 MNHNY, CDR2 SVGAGI (reference sequence). CDR3 DNA sequence: TGTGCCAGCAAAAAAGGTATCGAAGCTTTCTTT. Translating gives CASKKGIEAFF.

The chain uses TRBV19 and TRBJ1-2; D is unclear. The germline gives CDR1 LNHDA, CDR2 SQIVND (reference sequence). CDR3 length equals 11 residues. Between the trimmed V and J ends, which lost 1 base and 8 bases, there was a span of 5 bases. The CDR3 DNA follows: TGTGCCAGTAGTATAGGGGAAGGCTACACCTTC. It codes for CASSIGEGYTF.

The rearrangement joins TRBV5-1 to TRBJ2-7; 11 bases are shared with TRBD2. J gave up 6 bases and V 4 bases, and 15 bases lay outside the gene matches. Germline V gene sequence: CDR1 SGHRS, CDR2 YFSETQ. The CDR3 is made up of 17 amino acids. CDR3 in amino acids: CASSQRRIAGGPSEQYF. DNA of the CDR3: TGCGCCAGCAGCCAAAGGAGGATAGCGGGGGGGCCTAGCGAGCAGTACTTC.

The chain has TRBV15 and TRBJ1-5, with D hard to call. V dropped 0 bases and J dropped 4 bases, with 7 bases sitting between them. Germline-derived CDR1 and CDR2 are LNHNV and YYDKDF (reference sequence). The CDR3 has 14 residues. CDR3: CATSRDRVNQPQHF. The CDR3 DNA sequence: TGTGCCACCAGCAGAGATAGAGTAAATCAGCCCCAGCATTTT.

This chain's CDR3 is CAWSVLDGLGEKLFF. CDR3 coding DNA: TGTGCCTGGAGTGTACTCGACGGGCTTGGAGAAAAACTGTTTTTT. The chain is built from TRBV30 and TRBJ1-4; D is undetermined. Trimming stripped 0 bases from V and 8 bases from J, with 16 bases between. From germline, CDR1 is GTSNPN and CDR2 SVGIG (reference sequence). The CDR3 is 15 residues long. The full variable domain, completed using reference TRBV30 and TRBJ1-4, is SQTIHQWPATLVQPVGSPLSLECTVEGTSNPNLYWYRQAAGRGLQLLFYSVGIGQISSEVPQNLSASRPQDRQFILSSKKLLLSDSGFYLCAWSVLDGLGEKLFFGSGTQLSVL.

This clone was found once. The genes are TRBV7-2 and TRBJ1-4, with D perhaps matching TRBD1 (6 bases). Per germline, CDR1 SGHTA and CDR2 FQGNSA. V lost 0 bases, J lost 4 bases, and 9 bases lay in between. The CDR3 contains 15 residues. The CDR3 nucleotides read TGTGCCAGCAGCTTAGCCGGACAGATTAATGAAAAACTGTTTTTT. It encodes CASSLAGQINEKLFF.

The V call is TRBV6-1, the J call TRBJ2-1; D assignment may be TRBD1 or TRBD2 (5 bases each). The CDR3 is 13 amino acids. Germline V gene lookup returns CDR1 MNHNS and CDR2 SASEGT. The V end was cut by 5 bases, the J end by 15 bases, with 20 bases between. The CDR3 is CASSRVYRDALFF. In DNA, the CDR3 is TGTGCCAGCAGTCGAGTTTACCGGGACGCCTTGTTCTTC.

This CDR3 reads CASSVGFAYSGNTIYF. The DNA for the CDR3 is TGTGCCAGCAGCGTAGGTTTCGCGTACTCTGGAAACACCATATATTTT. The J gene is TRBJ1-3, the V gene TRBV9; D uncertain. V lost 0 bases to trimming and J lost 0 bases, with 10 bases between them. Germline lookup yields CDR1 SGDLS and CDR2 YYNGEE. The CDR3 has 16 residues. Looking up the rest from reference TRBV9 and TRBJ1-3 gives the full variable domain: DSGVTQTPKHLITATGQRVTLRCSPRSGDLSVYWYQQSLDQGLQFLIQYYNGEERAKGNILERFSAQQFPDLHSELNLSSLELGDSALYFCASSVGFAYSGNTIYFGEGSWLTVV.

The rearrangement uses TRBV7-7 and TRBJ2-1; D is unresolved. The CDR3 loop spans 14 amino acids. Deletions cut 5 bases from V and 12 bases from J, with 20 bases between. Germline values: CDR1 SSHAT, CDR2 FNYEAQ (reference sequence). The CDR3 DNA reads TGTGCCAGCAGCCCCCTCTCCGCGGACCCTCGGCAGTTCTTC. This gives the protein CASSPLSADPRQFF.

The V gene is TRBV11-3, the J gene TRBJ2-3; maybe TRBD2 (6 bases). V was pared by 5 bases and J by 1 base, with 19 bases between. Germline V gene data show CDR1 as SGHNT and CDR2 as YENEEA. CDR3 length equals 17 residues. CDR3 DNA: TGTGCCAGCAGCAAAAGAATAGCGGCCCGCGGCACAGATACGCAGTATTTT. Translating it yields CASSKRIAARGTDTQYF.

This clone was picked up a small number of times. Other DNA sequences in the same sample also yield this CDR3. The chain uses TRBV9 and TRBJ2-1; D not resolved. V was shortened by 2 bases and J by 0 bases, with 9 bases between the two germline ends. Germline CDR1 SGDLS, CDR2 YYNGEE. CDR3 size: 15 residues. The CDR3 DNA reads TGTGCCAGCAGCGTTAAGGTGAGCTCCTACAATGAGCAGTTCTTC. Its translation: CASSVKVSSYNEQFF.

V gene TRBV7-9 combines with J gene TRBJ2-2; D remains ambiguous. V was clipped by 6 bases and J by 5 bases, with 22 bases between them. This CDR3 region has 17 residues. In germline, CDR1 is SEHNR, CDR2 FQNEAQ (reference sequence). CDR3 sequence reads: CASSPPIRVRVTGELFF. CDR3 nucleotides: TGTGCCAGCAGTCCACCAATACGGGTTAGGGTAACCGGGGAGCTGTTTTTT.

In DNA form, the CDR3 reads TGTGCCAGCAGCACCGGGACTAGCGGCGGCTCAGATACGCAGTATTTT. Amino acids: CASSTGTSGGSDTQYF. This chain joins TRBV9 and TRBJ2-3, with 11 bases matching TRBD2. J gave up 4 bases and V 4 bases, and 8 bases lay outside the gene matches. The length of the CDR3 is 16 residues. Germline V gene data show CDR1 as SGDLS and CDR2 as YYNGEE.

CDR3 bases: TGTGCCAGCAGTGAACGGACAGCCGAGCAGTACTTC. This gives the protein CASSERTAEQYF. The V gene is TRBV2, the J gene TRBJ2-7, with D maybe TRBD1 (6 bases). CDR1 is SNHLY and CDR2 is FYNNEI in the germline V gene. Trimming took off 2 bases at V and 6 bases at J, with 8 bases between the two ends. CDR3 size: 12 residues. The whole variable domain, filled in from reference TRBV2 and TRBJ2-7, reads EPEVTQTPSHQVTQMGQEVILRCVPISNHLYFYWYRQILGQKVEFLVSFYNNEISEKSEIFDDQFSVERPDGSNFTLKIRSTKLEDSAMYFCASSERTAEQYFGPGTRLTVT.

The gene calls are TRBV15 and TRBJ2-7; the D is unclear. The V gene's germline CDR1 is LNHNV and CDR2 YYDKDF (reference sequence). This CDR3 has 13 amino acids. Trimming left V 0 bases short and J 1 base short, with 4 bases between. CDR3 amino acids: CATSRDRSYEQYF. CDR3 DNA sequence: TGTGCCACCAGCAGAGACAGATCCTACGAGCAGTACTTC.

The chain combines TRBV6-4 with TRBJ1-5; possibly TRBD1 for D (5 bases). V lost 8 bases and J lost 6, with 14 bases in between. The germline gives CDR1 MRHNA, CDR2 SNTAGT. This CDR3 spans 13 amino acids. The chain's CDR3 is CASGERGAQPQHF. CDR3 DNA sequence: TGTGCCAGCGGCGAAAGGGGCGCTCAGCCCCAGCATTTT.